These T cell receptor beta chains were read from a single sample in a study of blood T cell repertoires in COVID-19. Using immunoSEQ multiplex PCR, the repertoire was profiled, and TCRdb retains in-frame clones only, with some absent. In the table there are under 200,000 clones, about 83% of which are singletons. The material sequenced was peripheral blood. The receptors stem from a man younger than 30 with active or convalescent COVID-19. The CDR3 runs from the conserved cysteine through the conserved F or W. Fields, in order: J gene, clone size, V gene, CDR3 length, D gene, CDR3 protein, CDR3 DNA. D genes are given only for firm matches. The size of a clone is reported for some rows only, either as once, few or many, or as a class for expanded clones.

j_call: TRBJ2-2; clone_size: few; v_call: TRBV19; cdr3_length: 14; d_call: -; cdr3_aa: CASTFQGRTGELFF; cdr3_nt: TGTGCCAGTACGTTCCAGGGAAGGACCGGGGAGCTGTTTTTT
j_call: TRBJ2-1; clone_size: -; v_call: TRBV6-5; cdr3_length: 15; d_call: TRBD2; cdr3_aa: CASSYVGGAHNEQFF; cdr3_nt: TGTGCCAGCAGTTACGTCGGGGGGGCGCACAATGAGCAGTTCTTC
j_call: TRBJ2-5; clone_size: -; v_call: TRBV6-2/TRBV6-3; cdr3_length: 15; d_call: -; cdr3_aa: CASSSPASGQETQYF; cdr3_nt: TGTGCCAGCAGTTCCCCCGCAAGCGGCCAAGAGACCCAGTACTTC
j_call: TRBJ1-1; clone_size: -; v_call: TRBV19; cdr3_length: 14; d_call: -; cdr3_aa: CASTLRGMNTEAFF; cdr3_nt: TGTGCCAGCACTCTGCGAGGAATGAACACTGAAGCTTTCTTT
j_call: TRBJ1-6; clone_size: -; v_call: TRBV12-5; cdr3_length: 14; d_call: -; cdr3_aa: CASAQGGYNSPLHF; cdr3_nt: TGTGCTAGTGCCCAGGGTGGGTATAATTCACCCCTCCACTTT
j_call: TRBJ2-7; clone_size: -; v_call: TRBV19; cdr3_length: 14; d_call: -; cdr3_aa: CASSPRDKVYEQYF; cdr3_nt: TGTGCCAGTAGTCCACGGGACAAAGTCTACGAGCAGTACTTC
j_call: TRBJ2-6; clone_size: -; v_call: TRBV4-1; cdr3_length: 16; d_call: -; cdr3_aa: CASSQEGRSGANVLTF; cdr3_nt: TGCGCCAGCAGCCAAGAGGGGAGATCTGGGGCCAACGTCCTGACTTTC
j_call: TRBJ1-1; clone_size: -; v_call: TRBV27; cdr3_length: 20; d_call: TRBD1; cdr3_aa: CASSLYGFARDRDWNTEAFF; cdr3_nt: TGTGCCAGCAGTTTATACGGTTTTGCCCGGGACAGGGACTGGAACACTGAAGCTTTCTTT
j_call: TRBJ2-4; clone_size: -; v_call: TRBV5-4; cdr3_length: 14; d_call: TRBD1; cdr3_aa: CASSLQGAKNIQYF; cdr3_nt: TGTGCCAGCAGCCTACAGGGGGCTAAAAACATTCAGTACTTC
j_call: TRBJ1-1; clone_size: -; v_call: TRBV7-9; cdr3_length: 14; d_call: -; cdr3_aa: CASTNGYLDTEAFF; cdr3_nt: TGTGCCAGCACCAACGGGTATTTAGACACTGAAGCTTTCTTT
j_call: TRBJ1-2; clone_size: -; v_call: TRBV2; cdr3_length: 14; d_call: -; cdr3_aa: CASRGEGWDYGYTF; cdr3_nt: TGTGCCAGCAGAGGGGAGGGTTGGGACTATGGCTACACCTTC
j_call: TRBJ2-5; clone_size: once; v_call: TRBV5-1; cdr3_length: 12; d_call: -; cdr3_aa: CASGIDQETQYF; cdr3_nt: TGCGCCAGCGGTATAGACCAAGAGACCCAGTACTTC
j_call: TRBJ1-3; clone_size: -; v_call: TRBV19; cdr3_length: 14; d_call: TRBD1; cdr3_aa: CASSWTGGGNTIYF; cdr3_nt: TGTGCCAGTAGCTGGACAGGGGGCGGAAACACCATATATTTT
j_call: TRBJ2-3; clone_size: -; v_call: TRBV7-7; cdr3_length: 16; d_call: TRBD2; cdr3_aa: CASSLGTSGITDTQYF; cdr3_nt: TGTGCCAGCAGCTTGGGGACTAGCGGGATAACAGATACGCAGTATTTT
j_call: TRBJ2-3; clone_size: -; v_call: TRBV2; cdr3_length: 15; d_call: TRBD2; cdr3_aa: CASTASGGGTDTQYF; cdr3_nt: TGTGCCAGCACCGCTAGCGGGGGGGGCACAGATACGCAGTATTTT
j_call: TRBJ2-1; clone_size: few; v_call: TRBV24-1; cdr3_length: 15; d_call: TRBD2; cdr3_aa: CATSPEREMDNEQFF; cdr3_nt: TGTGCCACCAGCCCCGAGCGGGAGATGGACAATGAGCAGTTCTTC
j_call: TRBJ2-1; clone_size: -; v_call: TRBV24-1; cdr3_length: 15; d_call: TRBD1; cdr3_aa: CATSLPRPGGNEQFF; cdr3_nt: TGTGCCACCAGTTTACCCCGGCCAGGGGGAAATGAGCAGTTCTTC
j_call: TRBJ2-2; clone_size: -; v_call: TRBV29-1; cdr3_length: 15; d_call: TRBD2; cdr3_aa: CSVSGTSVATGELFF; cdr3_nt: TGCAGCGTTTCCGGGACTAGCGTTGCCACCGGGGAGCTGTTTTTT
j_call: TRBJ2-1; clone_size: -; v_call: TRBV5-1; cdr3_length: 14; d_call: TRBD2; cdr3_aa: CASIGGLAGTEQFF; cdr3_nt: TGCGCCAGCATCGGGGGACTAGCGGGGACTGAGCAGTTCTTC
j_call: TRBJ2-2; clone_size: -; v_call: TRBV19; cdr3_length: 14; d_call: -; cdr3_aa: CASSAGMNTGELFF; cdr3_nt: TGTGCCAGTAGTGCGGGGATGAACACCGGGGAGCTGTTTTTT
j_call: TRBJ2-1; clone_size: few; v_call: TRBV4-3; cdr3_length: 14; d_call: -; cdr3_aa: CASSQELAGDEQFF; cdr3_nt: TGCGCCAGCAGCCAAGAACTAGCCGGCGATGAGCAGTTCTTC
j_call: TRBJ1-5; clone_size: -; v_call: TRBV7-2; cdr3_length: 16; d_call: -; cdr3_aa: CASSLIGVQSNQPQHF; cdr3_nt: TGTGCCAGCAGCTTAATTGGAGTTCAGAGCAATCAGCCCCAGCATTTT
j_call: TRBJ2-1; clone_size: -; v_call: TRBV13; cdr3_length: 15; d_call: TRBD2; cdr3_aa: CASSSGLAGGVEQFF; cdr3_nt: TGTGCCAGCAGCTCCGGACTAGCGGGAGGGGTTGAGCAGTTCTTC
j_call: TRBJ2-1; clone_size: -; v_call: TRBV6-5; cdr3_length: 14; d_call: TRBD1; cdr3_aa: CASWTGEFHNEQFF; cdr3_nt: TGTGCCAGCTGGACAGGGGAATTTCACAATGAGCAGTTCTTC
j_call: TRBJ1-4; clone_size: -; v_call: TRBV5-1; cdr3_length: 15; d_call: -; cdr3_aa: CASSFDPGTNEKLFF; cdr3_nt: TGCGCCAGCAGCTTTGACCCGGGGACTAATGAAAAACTGTTTTTT
j_call: TRBJ1-5; clone_size: -; v_call: TRBV6-1; cdr3_length: 13; d_call: -; cdr3_aa: CASSDVRAQPQHF; cdr3_nt: TGTGCCAGCAGTGATGTCAGGGCCCAGCCCCAGCATTTT
j_call: TRBJ2-1; clone_size: -; v_call: TRBV6-5; cdr3_length: 15; d_call: TRBD2; cdr3_aa: CASSQGLALYNEQFF; cdr3_nt: TGTGCCAGCAGTCAGGGACTAGCGCTATACAATGAGCAGTTCTTC
j_call: TRBJ2-7; clone_size: -; v_call: TRBV10-3; cdr3_length: 15; d_call: TRBD1; cdr3_aa: CAISGETGGSYEQYF; cdr3_nt: TGTGCCATCAGTGGAGAGACAGGGGGATCCTACGAGCAGTACTTC
j_call: TRBJ1-4; clone_size: -; v_call: TRBV6-5; cdr3_length: 13; d_call: TRBD1; cdr3_aa: CASGGQVGEKLFF; cdr3_nt: TGTGCCAGCGGGGGACAGGTGGGCGAAAAACTGTTTTTT
j_call: TRBJ1-1; clone_size: -; v_call: TRBV19; cdr3_length: 15; d_call: TRBD1; cdr3_aa: CASSIGDRDYTEAFF; cdr3_nt: TGTGCCAGTAGTATAGGGGACAGGGATTACACTGAAGCTTTCTTT
j_call: TRBJ1-2; clone_size: -; v_call: TRBV3-1/TRBV3-2; cdr3_length: 14; d_call: -; cdr3_aa: CASSQDHAGYGYTF; cdr3_nt: TGTGCCAGCAGCCAAGATCACGCGGGGTATGGCTACACCTTC
j_call: TRBJ2-7; clone_size: -; v_call: TRBV4-3; cdr3_length: 15; d_call: -; cdr3_aa: CASSQDRKAGYEQYF; cdr3_nt: TGCGCCAGCAGCCAAGACCGCAAAGCAGGCTACGAGCAGTACTTC
j_call: TRBJ2-7; clone_size: -; v_call: TRBV5-8; cdr3_length: 15; d_call: TRBD2; cdr3_aa: CASSLALAGGGEQYF; cdr3_nt: TGTGCCAGCAGCTTGGCCCTAGCGGGAGGGGGCGAGCAGTACTTC
j_call: TRBJ1-1; clone_size: -; v_call: TRBV2; cdr3_length: 14; d_call: TRBD1; cdr3_aa: CASSDWDRDTEAFF; cdr3_nt: TGTGCCAGCAGTGATTGGGACAGGGACACTGAAGCTTTCTTT
j_call: TRBJ1-1; clone_size: -; v_call: TRBV7-9; cdr3_length: 12; d_call: -; cdr3_aa: CASSLVQTEAFF; cdr3_nt: TGTGCCAGCAGCTTAGTGCAGACTGAAGCTTTCTTT
j_call: TRBJ2-3; clone_size: -; v_call: TRBV5-6; cdr3_length: 15; d_call: -; cdr3_aa: CASSLETGHTDTQYF; cdr3_nt: TGTGCCAGCAGCTTAGAGACAGGCCACACAGATACGCAGTATTTT
j_call: TRBJ2-7; clone_size: -; v_call: TRBV30; cdr3_length: 15; d_call: -; cdr3_aa: CAWSPWRGLRYEQYF; cdr3_nt: TGTGCCTGGAGTCCCTGGCGGGGACTTCGCTACGAGCAGTACTTC
j_call: TRBJ1-2; clone_size: -; v_call: TRBV4-1; cdr3_length: 15; d_call: TRBD1; cdr3_aa: CASSQVQGGSYGYTF; cdr3_nt: TGCGCCAGCAGCCAAGTACAGGGGGGATCCTATGGCTACACCTTC
j_call: TRBJ1-1; clone_size: -; v_call: TRBV27; cdr3_length: 13; d_call: -; cdr3_aa: CASSSWGSTEAFF; cdr3_nt: TGTGCCAGCAGCTCTTGGGGCAGCACTGAAGCTTTCTTT
j_call: TRBJ1-6; clone_size: -; v_call: TRBV19; cdr3_length: 15; d_call: TRBD1; cdr3_aa: CASSIGGQGNSPLHF; cdr3_nt: TGTGCCAGTAGTATAGGGGGACAGGGCAATTCACCCCTCCACTTT
j_call: TRBJ1-1; clone_size: few; v_call: TRBV2; cdr3_length: 13; d_call: -; cdr3_aa: CASSEPSGVWAFF; cdr3_nt: TGTGCCAGCAGTGAACCGTCAGGGGTTTGGGCTTTCTTT
j_call: TRBJ1-5; clone_size: -; v_call: TRBV19; cdr3_length: 16; d_call: TRBD1; cdr3_aa: CASRTTGYGSNQPQHF; cdr3_nt: TGTGCCAGTAGGACGACAGGGTACGGTAGCAATCAGCCCCAGCATTTT
j_call: TRBJ1-1; clone_size: -; v_call: TRBV5-4; cdr3_length: 13; d_call: -; cdr3_aa: CASSPARGTEAFF; cdr3_nt: TGTGCCAGCAGCCCTGCTAGGGGGACTGAAGCTTTCTTT
j_call: TRBJ2-7; clone_size: -; v_call: TRBV14; cdr3_length: 13; d_call: TRBD1; cdr3_aa: CASKRTGYYEQYF; cdr3_nt: TGTGCCAGCAAAAGGACAGGATACTACGAGCAGTACTTC
j_call: TRBJ2-5; clone_size: -; v_call: TRBV14; cdr3_length: 13; d_call: TRBD2; cdr3_aa: CASSQGGGETQYF; cdr3_nt: TGTGCCAGCAGCCAAGGGGGAGGGGAGACCCAGTACTTC
j_call: TRBJ1-3; clone_size: -; v_call: TRBV23-1; cdr3_length: 15; d_call: TRBD1; cdr3_aa: CASSPDRESGNTIYF; cdr3_nt: TGCGCCAGCAGCCCAGACAGGGAATCTGGAAACACCATATATTTT
j_call: TRBJ2-5; clone_size: -; v_call: TRBV25-1; cdr3_length: 14; d_call: -; cdr3_aa: CASSDSLGVVTQYF; cdr3_nt: TGTGCCAGCAGTGATAGCCTCGGCGTGGTGACCCAGTACTTC
j_call: TRBJ2-2; clone_size: few; v_call: TRBV3-1/TRBV3-2; cdr3_length: 15; d_call: -; cdr3_aa: CASSQRLSNTGELFF; cdr3_nt: TGTGCCAGCAGCCAGAGACTCTCTAACACCGGGGAGCTGTTTTTT
j_call: TRBJ1-5; clone_size: -; v_call: TRBV11-3; cdr3_length: 14; d_call: -; cdr3_aa: CASSLGGKNQPQHF; cdr3_nt: TGTGCCAGCAGCTTGGGGGGGAAAAATCAGCCCCAGCATTTT
j_call: TRBJ2-2; clone_size: -; v_call: TRBV7-9; cdr3_length: 13; d_call: -; cdr3_aa: CASSFSSTGELFF; cdr3_nt: TGTGCCAGCAGCTTTAGCTCCACCGGGGAGCTGTTTTTT
j_call: TRBJ1-5; clone_size: -; v_call: TRBV2; cdr3_length: 14; d_call: -; cdr3_aa: CASSDVGDTQPQHF; cdr3_nt: TGTGCCAGCAGTGATGTTGGGGACACTCAGCCCCAGCATTTT